A single sample gave rise to the 11 T cell receptor beta chains below, sequenced in a study of preoperative IRX-2 immunotherapy in early breast cancer. The sample's treatment: preoperative locoregional IRX-2 cytokine immunotherapy. Generated by immunoSEQ multiplex PCR, the TCRdb table keeps only in-frame clones and is missing some. The sample shows under 20,000 clones, 70% to 90% of them seen only once. The sequencing used lymph node tissue, collected after IRX-2 immunotherapy. Receptors originate from a human donor with breast cancer.

A few counts support this clone. The chain is built from TRBV15 and TRBJ1-2; TRBD1 agrees at 7 bases. Trimming removed 5 bases from V and 1 base from J; junction bases left unmatched: 7. The CDR3 length is 15 residues. The germline gives CDR1 LNHNV, CDR2 YYDKDF (reference sequence). The CDR3 here is CATSGRDSLNYGYTF. The CDR3 DNA reads as TGTGCCACCAGCGGCCGGGACAGCCTTAACTATGGCTACACCTTC.

This sequence joins TRBV29-1 and TRBJ2-7, with D uncertain. CDR3 length: 13 amino acids. Trimming stripped 0 bases from V and 0 bases from J, with 6 bases between. Germline CDR1 SQVTM, CDR2 ANQGSEA. This chain's CDR3 is CSVEDGSSYEQYF. As DNA, the CDR3 is TGCAGCGTTGAAGACGGTAGCTCCTACGAGCAGTACTTC.

The chain couples TRBV5-1 to TRBJ1-4; TRBD1 might be the D (6 bases). V was pared by 5 bases and J by 7 bases, with 18 bases between. Looked up from germline, CDR1 is SGHRS and CDR2 is YFSETQ. This CDR3 comprises 15 residues. The CDR3 loop reads CASRLTGYGSEKLFF. The CDR3 nucleotides read TGCGCCAGCAGGTTGACAGGCTACGGTTCTGAAAAACTGTTTTTT.

The chain uses TRBV28 and TRBJ1-1; weak D call: TRBD1 (6 bases). This CDR3 comprises 14 residues. The ends were cut back, 5 bases at V and 5 bases at J, with 15 bases in the middle. CDR1 and CDR2 from the germline V gene are MDHEN and SYDVKM. The CDR3 sequence is CASSIQGLVTEAFF. As DNA, the CDR3 is TGTGCCAGCAGTATACAGGGACTTGTAACTGAAGCTTTCTTT.

The V call is TRBV18, the J call TRBJ1-2, with D perhaps TRBD1 (5 bases). The germline CDR1 and CDR2 sequences are KGHSH and LQKENI. The V gene lost 3 bases and the J gene lost 6 bases, with 11 bases spanning the gap. The CDR3 contains 13 residues. Written as DNA, the CDR3 is TGTGCCAGCTCACCTCAGGGTCAGGATGGCTACACCTTC. Translated: CASSPQGQDGYTF.

The chain is built from TRBV7-6 and TRBJ1-2; 7 bases map to TRBD1. The CDR3 totals 14 residues. Germline values: CDR1 SGHVS, CDR2 FNYEAQ. The J segment lost 4 bases and the V segment lost 1 base, leaving 3 bases of the junction unmatched. CDR3 DNA: TGTGCCAGCAGCTTAGAGGGACAGCTCTATGGCTACACCTTC. Translation gives CASSLEGQLYGYTF.

V is TRBV14 and J is TRBJ1-2, with 8 positions matching TRBD1. The germline gives CDR1 SGHDN, CDR2 FVKESK. V lost 1 base, J lost 6 bases, and 4 bases stayed unmatched. The CDR3 length is 14 residues. CDR3 DNA sequence: TGTGCCAGCAGCCAAGTGAACAGGGGGAATGGCTACACCTTC. It translates to CASSQVNRGNGYTF. The full variable domain, in which reference TRBV14 and TRBJ1-2 provide the parts outside the CDR3, is EAGVTQFPSHSVIEKGQTVTLRCDPISGHDNLYWYRRVMGKEIKFLLHFVKESKQDESGMPNNRFLAERTGGTYSTLKVQPAELEDSGVYFCASSQVNRGNGYTFGSGTRLTVV.

The chain has TRBV11-3 and TRBJ2-4, with unresolved D. Trimming cost V 0 bases and J 0 bases, with 9 bases left between them. Germline V gene lookup returns CDR1 SGHNT and CDR2 YENEEA. There are 16 residues in the CDR3. The CDR3 here is CASSLEGTLAKNIQYF. CDR3 coding DNA: TGTGCCAGCAGCTTAGAAGGCACTTTAGCCAAAAACATTCAGTACTTC.

This clone appeared once. The chain carries TRBV6-8 and TRBJ1-1; D remains unclear. With 6 bases removed from V and 0 bases from J, the gap between germline ends came to 8 bases. CDR3 length: 13 amino acids. CDR1 and CDR2 (germline): MNHGY, SAAAGT. CDR3 loop: CASRRDMNTEAFF. CDR3 DNA sequence: TGTGCCAGCAGGAGAGATATGAACACTGAAGCTTTCTTT.

The chain combines TRBV30 with TRBJ1-2; D is ambiguous. Between the trimmed V and J ends, which lost 1 base and 0 bases, there was a span of 12 bases. The CDR3 extends over 15 amino acids. CDR1 is GTSNPN and CDR2 is SVGIG in the germline V gene (reference sequence). The CDR3 sequence: CAWSARAIANYGYTF. CDR3 nucleotide sequence: TGTGCCTGGAGTGCCCGGGCCATAGCTAACTATGGCTACACCTTC.

The chain uses TRBV6-8 and TRBJ1-5; 9 nucleotides match TRBD1. CDR1 and CDR2 from the germline V gene are MNHGY and SAAAGT. CDR3 length equals 15 residues. J lost 1 base, V lost 6 bases, and 4 bases had no gene match. The CDR3 region has the DNA TGTGCCAGCAGGGGACAGGGCGGCAGCAATCAGCCCCAGCATTTT. Amino acids: CASRGQGGSNQPQHF.